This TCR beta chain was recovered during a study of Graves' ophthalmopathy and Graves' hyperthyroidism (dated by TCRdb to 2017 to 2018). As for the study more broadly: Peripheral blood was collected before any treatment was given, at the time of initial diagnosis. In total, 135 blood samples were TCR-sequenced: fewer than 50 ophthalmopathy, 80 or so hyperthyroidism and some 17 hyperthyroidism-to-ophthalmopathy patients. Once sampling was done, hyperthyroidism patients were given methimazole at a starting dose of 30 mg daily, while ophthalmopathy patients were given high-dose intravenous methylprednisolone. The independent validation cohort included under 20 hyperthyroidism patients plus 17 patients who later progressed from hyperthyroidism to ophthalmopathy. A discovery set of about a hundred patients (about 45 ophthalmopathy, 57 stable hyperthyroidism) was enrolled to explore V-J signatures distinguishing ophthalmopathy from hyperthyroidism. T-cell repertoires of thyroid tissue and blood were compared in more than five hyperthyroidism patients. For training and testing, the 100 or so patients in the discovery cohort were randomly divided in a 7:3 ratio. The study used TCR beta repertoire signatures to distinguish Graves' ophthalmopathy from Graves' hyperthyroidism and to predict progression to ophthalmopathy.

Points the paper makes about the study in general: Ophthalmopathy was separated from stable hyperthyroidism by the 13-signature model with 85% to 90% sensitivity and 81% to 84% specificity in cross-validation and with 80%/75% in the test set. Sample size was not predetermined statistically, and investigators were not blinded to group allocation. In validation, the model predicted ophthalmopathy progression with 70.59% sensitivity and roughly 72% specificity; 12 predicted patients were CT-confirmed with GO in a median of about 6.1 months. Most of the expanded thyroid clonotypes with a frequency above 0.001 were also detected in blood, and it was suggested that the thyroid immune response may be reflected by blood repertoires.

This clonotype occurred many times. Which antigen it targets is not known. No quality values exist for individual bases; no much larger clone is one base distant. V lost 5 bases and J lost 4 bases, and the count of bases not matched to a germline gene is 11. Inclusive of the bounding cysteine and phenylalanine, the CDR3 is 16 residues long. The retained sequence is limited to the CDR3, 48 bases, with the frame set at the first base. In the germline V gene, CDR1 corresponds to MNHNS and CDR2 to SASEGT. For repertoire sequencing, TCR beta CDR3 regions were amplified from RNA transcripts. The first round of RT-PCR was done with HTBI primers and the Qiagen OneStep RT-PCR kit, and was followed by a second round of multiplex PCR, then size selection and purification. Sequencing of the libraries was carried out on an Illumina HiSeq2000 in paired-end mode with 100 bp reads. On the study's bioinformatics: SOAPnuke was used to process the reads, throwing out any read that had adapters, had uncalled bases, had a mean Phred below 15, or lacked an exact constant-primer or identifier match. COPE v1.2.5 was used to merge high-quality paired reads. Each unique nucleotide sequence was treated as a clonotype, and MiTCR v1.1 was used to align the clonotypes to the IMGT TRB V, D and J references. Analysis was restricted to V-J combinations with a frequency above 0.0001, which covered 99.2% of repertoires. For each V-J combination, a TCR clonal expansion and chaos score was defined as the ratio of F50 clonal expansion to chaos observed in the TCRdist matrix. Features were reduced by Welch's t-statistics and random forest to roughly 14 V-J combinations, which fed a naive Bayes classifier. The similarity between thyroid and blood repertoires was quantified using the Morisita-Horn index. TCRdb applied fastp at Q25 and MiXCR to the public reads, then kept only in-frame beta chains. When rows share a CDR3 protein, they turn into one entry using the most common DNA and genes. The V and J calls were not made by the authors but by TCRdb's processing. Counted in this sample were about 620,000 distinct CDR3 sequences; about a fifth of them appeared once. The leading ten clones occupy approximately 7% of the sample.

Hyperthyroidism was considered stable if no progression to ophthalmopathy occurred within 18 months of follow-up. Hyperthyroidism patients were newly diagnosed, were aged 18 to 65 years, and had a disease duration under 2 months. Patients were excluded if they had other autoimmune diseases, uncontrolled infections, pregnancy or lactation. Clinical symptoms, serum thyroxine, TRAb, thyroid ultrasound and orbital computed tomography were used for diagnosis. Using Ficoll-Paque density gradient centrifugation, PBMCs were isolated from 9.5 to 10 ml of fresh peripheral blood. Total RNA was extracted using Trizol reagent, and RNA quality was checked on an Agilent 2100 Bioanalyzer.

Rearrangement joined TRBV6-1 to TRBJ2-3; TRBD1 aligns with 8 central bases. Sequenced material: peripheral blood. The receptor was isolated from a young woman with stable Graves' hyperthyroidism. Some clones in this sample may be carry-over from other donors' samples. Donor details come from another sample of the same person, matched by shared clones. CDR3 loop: CASSRSRGRLADTQYF. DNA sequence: TGTGCCAGCAGTAGAAGCAGGGGGCGCTTAGCAGATACGCAGTATTTT.